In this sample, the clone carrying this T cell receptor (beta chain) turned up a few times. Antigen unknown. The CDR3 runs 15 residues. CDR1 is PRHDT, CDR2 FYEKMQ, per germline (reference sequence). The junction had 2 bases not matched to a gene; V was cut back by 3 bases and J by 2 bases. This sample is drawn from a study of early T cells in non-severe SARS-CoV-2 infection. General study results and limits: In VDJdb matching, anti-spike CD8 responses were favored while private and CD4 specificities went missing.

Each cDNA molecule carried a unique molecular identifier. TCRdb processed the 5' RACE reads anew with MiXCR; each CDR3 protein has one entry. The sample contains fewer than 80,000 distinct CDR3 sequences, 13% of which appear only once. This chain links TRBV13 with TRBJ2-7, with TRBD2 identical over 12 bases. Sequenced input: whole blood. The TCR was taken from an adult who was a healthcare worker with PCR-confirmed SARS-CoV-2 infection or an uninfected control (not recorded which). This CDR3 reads CASSLGLAGTYEQYF. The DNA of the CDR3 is TGTGCCAGCAGCTTGGGACTAGCGGGCACCTACGAGCAGTACTTC.